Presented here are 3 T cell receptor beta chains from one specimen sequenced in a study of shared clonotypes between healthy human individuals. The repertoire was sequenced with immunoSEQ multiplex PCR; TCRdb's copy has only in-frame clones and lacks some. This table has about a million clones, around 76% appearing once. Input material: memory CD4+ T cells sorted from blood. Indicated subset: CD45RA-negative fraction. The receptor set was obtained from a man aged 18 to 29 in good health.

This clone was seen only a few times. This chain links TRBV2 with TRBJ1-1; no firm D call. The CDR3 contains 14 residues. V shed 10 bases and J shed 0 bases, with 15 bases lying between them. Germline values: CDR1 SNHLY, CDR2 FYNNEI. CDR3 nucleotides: TGTGCCACCTCATTGGTGTCCATGAACACTGAAGCTTTCTTT. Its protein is CATSLVSMNTEAFF.

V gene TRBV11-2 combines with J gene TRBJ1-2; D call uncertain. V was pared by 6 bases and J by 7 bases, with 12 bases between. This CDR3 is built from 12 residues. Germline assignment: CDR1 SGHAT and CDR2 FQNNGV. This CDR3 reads CASRHGETGYTF. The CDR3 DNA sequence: TGTGCCAGCAGACATGGGGAAACTGGCTACACCTTC.

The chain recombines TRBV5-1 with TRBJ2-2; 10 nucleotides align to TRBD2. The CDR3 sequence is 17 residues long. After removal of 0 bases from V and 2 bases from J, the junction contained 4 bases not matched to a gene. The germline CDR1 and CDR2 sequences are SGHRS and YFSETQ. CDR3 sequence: CASSLGVLAGNTGELFF. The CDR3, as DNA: TGCGCCAGCAGCTTGGGAGTACTAGCGGGAAACACCGGGGAGCTGTTTTTT.